This record concerns one T cell receptor beta chain sequence. The method was immunoSEQ multiplex PCR; TCRdb's version includes in-frame clones alone and lacks a portion of them. In the table there are approximately 220,000 clones, about 87% of which are singletons. This record comes from a study of cytomegalovirus exposure and HLA in healthy donors. Germline CDR1 reads MDHEN; CDR2 reads SYDVKM. Trimming took 3 bases from V and 4 from J, leaving 18 bases between them. The length of the CDR3 is 16 residues. The sample was PBMCs. The chain is built from TRBV28 and TRBJ1-2; the D gene is possibly TRBD1 (6 bases). This receptor was obtained from a man in his late teens or twenties in good health and CMV-seronegative. This CDR3 is CASSLGRGPIVYGYTF. CDR3 coding DNA: TGTGCCAGCAGTTTGGGCAGGGGCCCGATTGTCTATGGCTACACCTTC.